The clone carrying this TCR beta chain was detected only once. Its specificity is not known. This entry belongs to a study of cytomegalovirus exposure and HLA in healthy donors. Study-level points and caveats: The tendency of first-cohort TCR clusters to co-occur in the 100 to 150 validation repertoires emerged from a later analysis. Overall, roughly 170 TCR beta chains were annotated as cytomegalovirus-associated.

The validation cohort, a group of more than 95 subjects, included the donors and was separate from the roughly 720-subject first cohort. Germline CDR1 and CDR2: ENHRY and SYGVKD. Trimming took off 2 bases at V and 2 bases at J, with 7 bases between the two ends. This CDR3 region has 14 residues. TCRdb's copy holds only in-frame clones and misses some; the assay was immunoSEQ multiplex PCR. The sample lists fewer than 250,000 clones; around nine tenths were seen once. The V call is TRBV10-3, the J call TRBJ1-5; D gene uncertain. The sequenced sample was PBMCs. The receptor was isolated from a young man in good health and CMV-seronegative. The chain's CDR3 is CAISEEEGNQPQHF. The CDR3 DNA is TGTGCCATCAGTGAGGAGGAAGGCAATCAGCCCCAGCATTTT.